The 20 T cell receptor beta chains below all came from one sample that was sequenced in a study of T-cell reconstitution after alpha-beta-depleted transplantation in children. Using unique molecular identifiers, the investigators prepared the TCRbeta library. MiXCR, run by TCRdb on the PCR reads, gives a single entry per CDR3 protein. This table has 450,000 to 600,000 distinct CDR3 sequences, over 10% appearing once. The specimen was PBMCs, mostly from graft donor cells, collected 360 days after TCRalphabeta/CD19-depleted stem cell transplant. These receptors were obtained from a male patient under 18 who had a stem cell transplant for acute myeloid leukemia, so the T cells may come from the graft donor.

The rearrangement links TRBV29-1 to TRBJ2-7; D remains unclear. From germline, CDR1 is SQVTM and CDR2 ANQGSEA. Deletions cut 3 bases from V and 7 bases from J, with 10 bases between. The CDR3 runs to 11 residues. CDR3 nucleotide sequence: TGCAGCGTTGAGGCTCACGGGGAGCAGTACTTC. It codes for CSVEAHGEQYF.

This clonotype has a count of ten or more. The chain joins TRBV12-3 or TRBV12-4 to TRBJ1-2, with no clear D. The CDR3 runs to 11 residues. The V gene lost 6 bases and the J gene lost 8 bases, with 10 bases spanning the gap. The CDR3 bases are TGTGCCAGCAGCCCTGGGATCGGCTACACCTTC. This codes for CASSPGIGYTF.

CDR3 bases: TGCTGCGCTAGAGATTCGGGTAGCGGGAGGGGTACCGGGGAGCTGTTTTTT. Protein product: CCARDSGSGRGTGELFF. The V and J genes are TRBV20-1 and TRBJ2-2, with 11 bases fitting TRBD2. The CDR3 totals 17 residues. Germline V CDR1 and CDR2: DFQATT, SNEGSKA (reference sequence).

The table lists this clonotype with a few counts. The chain employs TRBV6-2 or TRBV6-3 and TRBJ2-1, with D uncertain. Germline V gene data show CDR1 as MNHEY and CDR2 as SVGEGT. This CDR3 region has 19 residues. Trimming took off 3 bases at V and 0 bases at J, with 21 bases between the two ends. CDR3 sequence reads: CASSYTRVERPSSYNEQFF. The CDR3, as DNA: TGTGCCAGCAGTTATACCCGCGTGGAGCGTCCGAGCTCCTACAATGAGCAGTTCTTC.

The chain couples TRBV14 to TRBJ2-7, with TRBD1 identical over 8 bases. Germline assignment: CDR1 SGHDN and CDR2 FVKESK. The CDR3 runs 15 residues. V lost 1 base and J lost 4; bases outside the gene matches: 6. CDR3 nucleotide sequence: TGTGCCAGCAGCCAAGTACTGGGACAGGCTTACGAGCAGTACTTC. This sequence encodes CASSQVLGQAYEQYF.

The chain links TRBV28 to TRBJ2-5, with 8 bases lining up with TRBD1. The CDR3 has 17 residues. Germline V CDR1 and CDR2: MDHEN, SYDVKM. J gave up 4 bases and V 3 bases, and 13 bases lay outside the gene matches. CDR3 loop: CASSFSGQGGRGETQYF. The CDR3 bases are TGTGCCAGCAGTTTTTCCGGACAGGGCGGAAGGGGAGAGACCCAGTACTTC.

This chain joins TRBV5-1 and TRBJ2-7, with a possible D match to TRBD2 (6 bases). The ends were cut back, 0 bases at V and 2 bases at J, with 12 bases in the middle. CDR3 length: 15 amino acids. Germline V gene sequence: CDR1 SGHRS, CDR2 YFSETQ. CDR3 sequence reads: CASSLVPGTPYEQYF. The CDR3 DNA reads as TGCGCCAGCAGCTTGGTCCCCGGGACTCCCTACGAGCAGTACTTC.

The chain links TRBV24-1 to TRBJ2-5, with a possible D match to TRBD2 (5 bases). The V and J ends lost 4 bases and 3 bases respectively, with 8 bases between them. Per germline, CDR1 KGHDR and CDR2 SFDVKD. The CDR3 sequence is 13 residues long. The CDR3 sequence: CATSEDGKETQYF. The CDR3 DNA reads TGTGCCACCAGTGAGGACGGGAAAGAGACCCAGTACTTC.

This clonotype was recorded at least ten times. The genes are TRBV5-6 and TRBJ2-1, with 11 bases that match TRBD2. The CDR3 spans 14 residues. Trimming took 7 bases from V and 3 from J; bases not matched to a gene: 3. Germline CDR1 is SGHDT and CDR2 is YYEEEE. CDR3 sequence (DNA): TGTGCCAGCTTGGGACTAGCGGTCTACAATGAGCAGTTCTTC. It translates to CASLGLAVYNEQFF.

CDR3 loop: CASSAAPEDEQYF. CDR3 DNA sequence: TGTGCCAGCAGCGCGGCCCCTGAGGACGAGCAGTACTTC. This rearrangement joins TRBV7-6 to TRBJ2-7; no firm D call. The germline V gene has CDR1 SGHVS and CDR2 FNYEAQ. The CDR3 runs to 13 residues. The V gene lost 5 bases and the J gene lost 5 bases, with 13 bases spanning the gap.

J is TRBJ2-1 and V is TRBV3-1; 9 bases are shared with TRBD2. This CDR3 has 17 residues. Losses at the gene ends were 0 bases for V and 5 bases for J; bases not matched to a gene: 8. The germline CDR1 and CDR2 sequences are LGHDT and YNNKEL (reference sequence). CDR3 loop: CASSQDRGLAGNNEQFF. CDR3 sequence (DNA): TGTGCCAGCAGCCAAGATCGTGGGCTAGCGGGGAACAATGAGCAGTTCTTC.

This clonotype was picked up many times. The chain carries TRBV28 and TRBJ2-1, with a weak D call TRBD2 (5 bases). The length of the CDR3 is 13 residues. Germline CDR1 reads MDHEN; CDR2 reads SYDVKM. V dropped 3 bases and J dropped 5 bases, with 8 bases sitting between them. The CDR3 region is CASSLVGNNEQFF. The CDR3 coding sequence is TGTGCCAGCAGTTTGGTCGGGAACAATGAGCAGTTCTTC.

V gene TRBV4-2 combines with J gene TRBJ1-4; a weak D match, TRBD1 (6 bases). The germline gives CDR1 LGHNA, CDR2 YNFKEQ. Trimming took 4 bases from V and 5 from J, leaving 11 bases between them. This CDR3 has 14 residues. This CDR3 reads CASSRRQENEKLFF. The CDR3 coding sequence is TGTGCCAGCAGCCGCCGACAGGAGAATGAAAAACTGTTTTTT.

J is TRBJ2-7 and V is TRBV7-9; TRBD2 agrees at 7 bases. Germline loops: CDR1 SEHNR, CDR2 FQNEAQ (reference sequence). The CDR3 has 16 amino acids. Trimming cost V 5 bases and J 1 base; bases outside gene matches: 11. CDR3 loop: CASSPRIRGLSYEQYF. CDR3 nucleotides: TGTGCCAGCAGCCCTAGAATCCGGGGACTATCCTACGAGCAGTACTTC.

In its sample, this clonotype was seen many times. The V gene is TRBV28, the J gene TRBJ1-1, with 10 bases aligning to TRBD1. V was clipped by 5 bases and J by 5 bases; unmatched bases: 8. Germline-derived CDR1 and CDR2 are MDHEN and SYDVKM. This CDR3 region has 15 residues. The CDR3 nucleotides read TGTGCCAGCAGTCTACCGACAGGGGGCCTTACTGAAGCTTTCTTT. Its translation: CASSLPTGGLTEAFF.

This clonotype was detected a few times. The DNA for the CDR3 is TGTGCCAGCAGCACCCTAGCGGGAGGAGGCGGAGAGACCCAGTACTTC. Its translation: CASSTLAGGGGETQYF. The chain is built from TRBV7-2 and TRBJ2-5; the match to TRBD2 covers 11 bases. CDR3 size: 16 residues. Trimming cost V 5 bases and J 4 bases; bases outside gene matches: 9. The V gene's germline CDR1 is SGHTA and CDR2 FQGNSA.

Many counts were recorded for this clonotype. The V and J genes are TRBV29-1 and TRBJ2-5; D unclear. The CDR3 is 13 amino acids. Per the germline V gene, CDR1 is SQVTM and CDR2 is ANQGSEA. The V end was cut by 5 bases, the J end by 2 bases, with 12 bases between. DNA for the CDR3: TGCAGCGTTAATGGCCTGGGACAAGAGACCCAGTACTTC. Protein: CSVNGLGQETQYF.

CDR3 protein: CASRPLGGYSPLHF. The CDR3 bases are TGTGCCAGCAGGCCTCTGGGAGGGTATTCACCCCTCCACTTT. J is TRBJ1-6 and V is TRBV6-1; D is ambiguous. Germline V CDR1 and CDR2: MNHNS, SASEGT. Trimming stripped 6 bases from V and 8 bases from J, with 14 bases between. This CDR3 comprises 14 residues.

For the CDR3, the DNA is TGTGCCAGCAGTGAAAGACAGGGTATCTACAATGAGCAGTTCTTC. It yields the protein CASSERQGIYNEQFF. J is TRBJ2-1 and V is TRBV6-4; 7 nucleotides match TRBD1. Germline-derived CDR1 and CDR2 are MRHNA and SNTAGT. Trimming cost V 3 bases and J 3 bases; bases outside gene matches: 5. This CDR3 is 15 amino acids long.

This clonotype was detected only a few times. This rearrangement joins TRBV7-9 to TRBJ1-5; D remains ambiguous. Trimming left V 6 bases short and J 0 bases short, with 12 bases between. Germline V lookup: CDR1 SEHNR, CDR2 FQNEAQ (reference sequence). CDR3 length equals 15 residues. The CDR3 sequence is CASSGPGSSNQPQHF. DNA for the CDR3: TGTGCCAGCAGTGGGCCTGGGTCTAGCAATCAGCCCCAGCATTTT.